These T cell receptor beta chains were read from a single sample in a study of blood T cell repertoires in COVID-19. Clones were read by immunoSEQ multiplex PCR, and TCRdb kept only the in-frame ones, dropping some. The sample includes about 260,000 clones, roughly 88% of them seen just once. Sequencing used peripheral blood. Source of these receptors: a human donor in a cohort sampled during active COVID-19. The CDR3 runs from the conserved cysteine through the conserved F or W. Fields, in order: clone size, V gene, D gene, J gene, CDR3 DNA, CDR3 protein. A D gene is named only where the DNA matches it firmly. Where a row states a size, it is once, few, many or the class of an expanded clone; other rows omit it.

abundance: .
v_gene: TRBV18
d_gene: TRBD1
j_gene: TRBJ2-1
CDR3nt: TGTGCCAGCTCACCAGGACAGGGGTTCGGGGATGAGCAGTTCTTC
CDR3aa: CASSPGQGFGDEQFF

abundance: .
v_gene: TRBV6-5
d_gene: TRBD2
j_gene: TRBJ2-2
CDR3nt: TGTGCCAGCAGTTCCGGACTAGCCGGCGGGGAGCTGTTTTTT
CDR3aa: CASSSGLAGGELFF

abundance: .
v_gene: TRBV4-1
d_gene: .
j_gene: TRBJ2-6
CDR3nt: TGCGCCAGCAGCCAAATGGGACGGGAGCGAAGATCTGGGGCCAACGTCCTGACTTTC
CDR3aa: CASSQMGRERRSGANVLTF

abundance: .
v_gene: TRBV30
d_gene: TRBD1
j_gene: TRBJ1-5
CDR3nt: TGTGCCTGGAGTGTACACAGGGGGCCGCTTGGGGTCTTCAATCAGCCCCAGCATTTT
CDR3aa: CAWSVHRGPLGVFNQPQHF

abundance: .
v_gene: TRBV5-4
d_gene: .
j_gene: TRBJ1-4
CDR3nt: TGTGCCAGCGGGACAAAGAATGAAAAACTGTTTTTT
CDR3aa: CASGTKNEKLFF

abundance: .
v_gene: TRBV15
d_gene: .
j_gene: TRBJ2-7
CDR3nt: TGTGCCACCAGCAGCTATAGAGGTCCCTACGAGCAGTACTTC
CDR3aa: CATSSYRGPYEQYF

abundance: .
v_gene: TRBV27
d_gene: .
j_gene: TRBJ2-7
CDR3nt: TGTGCCAGCAGTTTATCGGCAGGGGCGTACCACGAGCAGTACTTC
CDR3aa: CASSLSAGAYHEQYF

abundance: .
v_gene: TRBV27
d_gene: TRBD1
j_gene: TRBJ1-2
CDR3nt: TGTGCCAGCAGTTTGACAGGGGGTTCTAACTATGGCTACACCTTC
CDR3aa: CASSLTGGSNYGYTF

abundance: .
v_gene: TRBV7-2
d_gene: .
j_gene: TRBJ1-1
CDR3nt: TGTGCCAGCAGCTTAGAAGCCAGGGTGAACACTGAAGCTTTCTTT
CDR3aa: CASSLEARVNTEAFF

abundance: .
v_gene: TRBV19
d_gene: TRBD2
j_gene: TRBJ2-7
CDR3nt: TGTGCCAGTAGGGCTAGCGGGAGTTACGAGCAGTACTTC
CDR3aa: CASRASGSYEQYF

abundance: few
v_gene: TRBV7-2
d_gene: .
j_gene: TRBJ2-3
CDR3nt: TGTGCCAGCAGCTTAGGGACAGGCACAGATACGCAGTATTTT
CDR3aa: CASSLGTGTDTQYF

abundance: .
v_gene: TRBV9
d_gene: .
j_gene: TRBJ2-1
CDR3nt: TGTGCCAGCAGCGCGGACAGCCTCTCCTACAATGAGCAGTTCTTC
CDR3aa: CASSADSLSYNEQFF

abundance: .
v_gene: TRBV7-9
d_gene: .
j_gene: TRBJ2-7
CDR3nt: TGTGCCAGCAGCCGTGGAGGGGTCGTCGCCTACGAGCAGTACTTC
CDR3aa: CASSRGGVVAYEQYF

abundance: .
v_gene: TRBV7-6
d_gene: TRBD2
j_gene: TRBJ2-1
CDR3nt: TGTGCCAGCAGCTTAGGAAGCAGTGCGGGAGCGCTGAATGAGCAGTTCTTC
CDR3aa: CASSLGSSAGALNEQFF

abundance: once
v_gene: TRBV2
d_gene: TRBD1
j_gene: TRBJ1-5
CDR3nt: TGTGCCAGCAGGACAGGGGAAATACAGCCCCAGCATTTT
CDR3aa: CASRTGEIQPQHF

abundance: .
v_gene: TRBV6-4
d_gene: .
j_gene: TRBJ2-1
CDR3nt: TGTGCCAGCAGCTTAGGGGCGGGGTACAATGAGCAGTTCTTC
CDR3aa: CASSLGAGYNEQFF

abundance: few
v_gene: TRBV30
d_gene: .
j_gene: TRBJ2-2
CDR3nt: TGTGCCTGTAACTCTGTAGGGGTCGCCGGGGAGCTGTTTTTT
CDR3aa: CACNSVGVAGELFF

abundance: .
v_gene: TRBV4-3
d_gene: TRBD2
j_gene: TRBJ2-1
CDR3nt: TGCGCCAGCAGCCAAGCCGCCCTAGCGGGAGGAGTTTACAATGAGCAGTTCTTC
CDR3aa: CASSQAALAGGVYNEQFF

abundance: .
v_gene: TRBV29-1
d_gene: .
j_gene: TRBJ1-6
CDR3nt: TGCAGCGTTGACCGGGTGGGGGGTAGTAATTCACCCCTCCACTTT
CDR3aa: CSVDRVGGSNSPLHF

abundance: .
v_gene: TRBV25-1
d_gene: TRBD1
j_gene: TRBJ1-1
CDR3nt: TGTGCCACCACACAGGGGGCTTTTTCTGAAGCTTTCTTT
CDR3aa: CATTQGAFSEAFF

abundance: .
v_gene: TRBV2
d_gene: TRBD1
j_gene: TRBJ1-5
CDR3nt: TGTGCCAGCAGGGCCGGGACAGGGGGGAGAGGCAATCAGCCCCAGCATTTT
CDR3aa: CASRAGTGGRGNQPQHF

abundance: .
v_gene: TRBV4-3
d_gene: TRBD2
j_gene: TRBJ2-5
CDR3nt: TGCGCCAGCAGCCATGGGACGGGGGGGGCCGAGACCCAGTACTTC
CDR3aa: CASSHGTGGAETQYF

abundance: .
v_gene: TRBV27
d_gene: .
j_gene: TRBJ2-7
CDR3nt: TGTGCCAGCAGTTACGGCTACGAGCAGTACTTC
CDR3aa: CASSYGYEQYF

abundance: .
v_gene: TRBV10-3
d_gene: TRBD1
j_gene: TRBJ2-7
CDR3nt: TGTGCCATCAGCAGGACAGGGGATTCGGGAGAGCAGTACTTC
CDR3aa: CAISRTGDSGEQYF

abundance: .
v_gene: TRBV2
d_gene: .
j_gene: TRBJ2-7
CDR3nt: TGTGCCAGCAGTGAGGAGTTACTCTACGAGCAGTACTTC
CDR3aa: CASSEELLYEQYF

abundance: .
v_gene: TRBV11-2
d_gene: .
j_gene: TRBJ1-3
CDR3nt: TGTGCCAGCAGCTTAGCCCAGGAAAACACCATATATTTT
CDR3aa: CASSLAQENTIYF

abundance: .
v_gene: TRBV5-1
d_gene: .
j_gene: TRBJ1-6
CDR3nt: TGCGCCAGCAGCTTGGGAGGACGCAGGGCTGGGAATTCACCCCTCCACTTT
CDR3aa: CASSLGGRRAGNSPLHF

abundance: .
v_gene: TRBV23-1
d_gene: .
j_gene: TRBJ1-1
CDR3nt: TGCGCCAGCAGTCAATCTCTTTTAGCCCCTGAAGCTTTCTTT
CDR3aa: CASSQSLLAPEAFF

abundance: .
v_gene: TRBV19
d_gene: TRBD1
j_gene: TRBJ2-5
CDR3nt: TGTGCCAGTAGTATTTCGTGGCAGGGGGTAGGAGAGACCCAGTACTTC
CDR3aa: CASSISWQGVGETQYF

abundance: .
v_gene: TRBV19
d_gene: TRBD1
j_gene: TRBJ1-6
CDR3nt: TGTGCCAGTAGCAGGACAGGGGGCGACTATAATTCACCCCTCCACTTT
CDR3aa: CASSRTGGDYNSPLHF

abundance: .
v_gene: TRBV30
d_gene: .
j_gene: TRBJ1-2
CDR3nt: TGTGCCTGGAGTGCCAGGGTGGAGGGCTACACCTTC
CDR3aa: CAWSARVEGYTF

abundance: .
v_gene: TRBV7-2
d_gene: .
j_gene: TRBJ2-7
CDR3nt: TGTGCCAGCAGCTTATCCCATAGCGGAACTTTTGCTTACGAGCAGTACTTC
CDR3aa: CASSLSHSGTFAYEQYF

abundance: .
v_gene: TRBV13
d_gene: .
j_gene: TRBJ1-6
CDR3nt: TGTGCCAGCAGCTTGGGGGAGGGCGGTTCACCCCTCCACTTT
CDR3aa: CASSLGEGGSPLHF

abundance: .
v_gene: TRBV6-2/TRBV6-3
d_gene: TRBD1
j_gene: TRBJ1-2
CDR3nt: TGTGCCAGCAGTTACGTTTTTGGGACAGGGGCTGCACATGGCTACACCTTC
CDR3aa: CASSYVFGTGAAHGYTF

abundance: .
v_gene: TRBV3-1/TRBV3-2
d_gene: TRBD2
j_gene: TRBJ2-7
CDR3nt: TGTGCCAGCAGCCAAGTCGGGGCCCCAGCGGGGGGGCGCGACGAGCAGTACTTC
CDR3aa: CASSQVGAPAGGRDEQYF

abundance: once
v_gene: TRBV5-4
d_gene: TRBD2
j_gene: TRBJ2-3
CDR3nt: TGTGCCAGCAGCTTGCCGGGGGGGGGCACAGATACGCAGTATTTT
CDR3aa: CASSLPGGGTDTQYF

abundance: .
v_gene: TRBV6-6
d_gene: .
j_gene: TRBJ1-4
CDR3nt: TGTGCCAGCAGCTCGGGTCCGGTGGGTGAAAAACTGTTTTTT
CDR3aa: CASSSGPVGEKLFF

abundance: .
v_gene: TRBV7-2
d_gene: TRBD2
j_gene: TRBJ2-3
CDR3nt: TGTGCCAGCAGCCCACAGCGGGGTAGGGATACGCAGTATTTT
CDR3aa: CASSPQRGRDTQYF

abundance: .
v_gene: TRBV19
d_gene: .
j_gene: TRBJ1-5
CDR3nt: TGTGCCAGTACCCCTCTTGGGGCCTATAGCAATCAGCCCCAGCATTTT
CDR3aa: CASTPLGAYSNQPQHF

abundance: .
v_gene: TRBV4-2
d_gene: .
j_gene: TRBJ1-2
CDR3nt: TGTGCCAGCAGCCATGACCGGGCCCTTGTAGGGAGAAACTATGGCTACACCTTC
CDR3aa: CASSHDRALVGRNYGYTF

abundance: .
v_gene: TRBV4-1
d_gene: .
j_gene: TRBJ1-5
CDR3nt: TGCGCCAGCAGCCTATACCCAGGGGTCAATCAGCCCCAGCATTTT
CDR3aa: CASSLYPGVNQPQHF

abundance: .
v_gene: TRBV5-1
d_gene: .
j_gene: TRBJ1-2
CDR3nt: TGCGCCAGCAGCTTGGAGGCAGGGAAGGGTTTAAATGGCTACACCTTC
CDR3aa: CASSLEAGKGLNGYTF

abundance: .
v_gene: TRBV7-6
d_gene: .
j_gene: TRBJ1-3
CDR3nt: TGTGCCAGCAGCTTAGCGCGGTGGACAGACTCTGGAAACACCATATATTTT
CDR3aa: CASSLARWTDSGNTIYF

abundance: once
v_gene: TRBV6-2/TRBV6-3
d_gene: .
j_gene: TRBJ2-7
CDR3nt: TGTGCCAGCACCCCACTGCCCGGGAGCACATACGGGCAGTACTTC
CDR3aa: CASTPLPGSTYGQYF

abundance: .
v_gene: TRBV30
d_gene: TRBD2
j_gene: TRBJ2-7
CDR3nt: TGTGCCTGGAGAGCCGGGACAGGACTGAAGCGGGGGGGCCTCTACGAGCAGTACTTC
CDR3aa: CAWRAGTGLKRGGLYEQYF

abundance: .
v_gene: TRBV5-6
d_gene: .
j_gene: TRBJ2-7
CDR3nt: TGTGCCAGCAGCTTCGGACAGACCTACGAGCAGTACTTC
CDR3aa: CASSFGQTYEQYF

abundance: .
v_gene: TRBV7-9
d_gene: .
j_gene: TRBJ2-5
CDR3nt: TGTGCCAGCAGCTTAGAGGGGACAACTAGGTTACTTCAAGAGACCCAGTACTTC
CDR3aa: CASSLEGTTRLLQETQYF

abundance: .
v_gene: TRBV7-9
d_gene: TRBD2
j_gene: TRBJ2-7
CDR3nt: TGTGCCAGCAGCTTCAGCAGCGGGGATGGCTACGAGCAGTACTTC
CDR3aa: CASSFSSGDGYEQYF